This T cell receptor beta chain was retrieved from a study of cytomegalovirus exposure and HLA in healthy donors. Findings and limits, study-wide: Later analysis indicated greater clonal expansion among HLA-associated TCR beta chains than among equally common other chains. The later analysis indicated that the majority of CMV-associated TCR beta chains appeared HLA-restricted. In most subjects, TCR beta sequences reportedly gave accurate predictions of HLA-A and HLA-B alleles.

In its sample, this clone was seen once. Its antigen is undetermined. PCR involved 60 Vbeta and 13 Jbeta primers. Repertoires were generated with immunoSEQ multiplex PCR, while TCRdb's copy carries only in-frame clones and drops some. The sample lists roughly 100,000 clones, about 80% occurring once. Trimming took 7 bases from V and 5 from J; bases not matched to a gene: 11. Germline V gene sequence: CDR1 ENHRY, CDR2 SYGVKD. This CDR3 spans 15 amino acids. Sequenced input: PBMCs. This chain connects TRBV10-3 to TRBJ2-1; 7 positions agree with TRBD2. The clonotype originates from a woman aged 55-75 years in good health and CMV-seronegative. The CDR3: CAITAGEVPHNEQFF. The CDR3 coding sequence is TGTGCCATCACGGCGGGAGAGGTCCCCCACAATGAGCAGTTCTTC.